These 7 T cell receptor beta chains came from one sample sequenced in a study of control samples from healthy donors and cancer patients (dated by TCRdb to the early 2020s). Preparation of the library involved the immunoSEQ multiplex PCR assay. TCRdb stores this immuneACCESS table with in-frame sequences only. Part of the clones is absent; in the studies checked, under half of the shortfall reflects unresolved V genes, and no reason is known for the rest. Across this sample there are tens of thousands of clones, with approximately 82% seen only once. Together, the top ten hold less than 55% of the sample. The sequenced material came from blood. Receptors were obtained from a man in his sixties in good health.

CDR3 nucleotide sequence: TGTGCCAGCAGTCCCTGGACAGACCTGAACACTGAAGCTTTCTTT. It yields the protein CASSPWTDLNTEAFF. The chain recombines TRBV6-5 with TRBJ1-1, with a possible D match to TRBD1 (6 bases). The CDR3 is 15 residues long. V lost 5 bases and J lost 0, with 13 bases in between. Germline CDR1 MNHEY, CDR2 SVGAGI.

This clone has only a few counts. V is TRBV5-1 and J is TRBJ2-1; D remains ambiguous. Germline CDR1 reads SGHRS; CDR2 reads YFSETQ. This CDR3 is 12 amino acids long. Trimming removed 2 bases from V and 6 bases from J, with 6 bases in between. The CDR3 is CASSFSTNEQFF. In DNA, the CDR3 is TGCGCCAGCAGCTTCTCGACCAATGAGCAGTTCTTC.

This rearrangement joins TRBV6-6 to TRBJ1-2, with a possible D match to TRBD1 (5 bases). This CDR3 has 16 residues. Between the trimmed V and J ends, which lost 6 bases and 7 bases, there was a span of 24 bases. The germline V gene has CDR1 MNHNY and CDR2 SVGAGI (reference sequence). CDR3 protein: CASSLPIGAKGLGYTF. Written as DNA, the CDR3 is TGTGCCAGCAGCTTACCCATTGGGGCGAAGGGGCTTGGCTACACCTTC.

The chain combines TRBV7-2 with TRBJ2-1; D perhaps matches TRBD2 (7 bases). Trimming left V 3 bases short and J 5 bases short, with 14 bases between. The germline V gene has CDR1 SGHTA and CDR2 FQGNSA. The CDR3 has 15 amino acids. CDR3 nucleotide sequence: TGTGCCAGCAGCTTTGAGGGGGGGCAAAACAATGAGCAGTTCTTC. Translation: CASSFEGGQNNEQFF.

This clone showed up just once. The chain carries TRBV18 and TRBJ1-1; the D gene is possibly TRBD1 (5 bases). V was shortened by 3 bases and J by 2 bases, with 16 bases between the two germline ends. Germline V gives CDR1 KGHSH, CDR2 LQKENI. This CDR3 region has 16 residues. The CDR3 coding sequence is TGTGCCAGCTCACCCTCCTCGGGGGGGATCAACACTGAAGCTTTCTTT. This encodes CASSPSSGGINTEAFF.

This clone was counted only a few times. The gene calls are TRBV5-8 and TRBJ1-3, with D possibly being TRBD1 (5 bases). This CDR3 is 17 amino acids long. With 1 base removed from V and 0 bases from J, the gap between germline ends came to 14 bases. Germline values: CDR1 SGHTS, CDR2 YDEGEE. CDR3 sequence: CASSLLGAQSSGNTIYF. As DNA, the CDR3 is TGTGCCAGCAGCTTGTTAGGGGCTCAAAGCTCTGGAAACACCATATATTTT. The complete variable domain, with remaining parts taken from reference TRBV5-8 and TRBJ1-3, reads EAGVTQSPTHLIKTRGQQATLRCSPISGHTSVYWYQQALGLGLQFLLWYDEGEERNRGNFPPRFSGRQFPNYSSELNVNALELEDSALYLCASSLLGAQSSGNTIYFGEGSWLTVV.

This clone was detected only once. The chain employs TRBV5-4 and TRBJ2-3, with 10 bases lining up with TRBD1. The germline V gene encodes CDR1 SGHNT and CDR2 YYREEE (reference sequence). Trimming cost V 6 bases and J 6 bases; bases outside gene matches: 10. This CDR3 comprises 15 residues. The CDR3 is CASMVGTGVADTQYF. The DNA of the CDR3 is TGTGCCAGCATGGTGGGGACAGGGGTGGCGGATACGCAGTATTTT.